This section outlines one T cell receptor (beta chain) sequence together with its context. Its antigen is unidentified. This entry belongs to a study of beta chain features in type 1 diabetes. Across the whole study: Researchers looked at approximately 100,000,000 sorted cells across all samples.

The whole isolated RNA underwent reverse transcription, so sequencing captured expressed TCRB transcripts. Assay used: immunoSEQ multiplex PCR; TCRdb lists only in-frame clones, some missing. The sample consists of about 160,000 clones, approximately 9% of them appearing once. Germline CDR1 and CDR2: SGHRS and YFSETQ. This CDR3 region has 12 residues. V trimming: 1 base; J trimming: 5 bases; junction bases outside the gene matches: 0. General study findings and limits: Shorter templates may be favored by PCR, equally so in patients and controls. A greater similarity of naive, central memory and Treg TCRB repertoires was seen among patients than among healthy donors. Because the template was cDNA, high-expressing cells might be over-represented.

Sequenced material: central memory CD4+ T cells from blood. The chain uses TRBV5-1 and TRBJ2-7; 7 bases are a match to TRBD1. This TCR came from a woman aged 18-35 years in good health. CDR3 region: CASSLTGDEQYF. The CDR3 bases are TGCGCCAGCAGCTTGACAGGGGACGAGCAGTACTTC.